Given below is one TCR beta chain in context. The antigen is unknown. The data were obtained in a study of shared clonotypes between healthy human individuals. The CDR3 sequence is 12 residues long. Deletions cut 3 bases from V and 6 bases from J, with 7 bases between. Germline CDR1 reads SGHTA; CDR2 reads FQGNSA. Study conclusions and caveats: The sole specimen, blood, was sampled, and tissue repertoires likely differ. Naive CD4 clonotypes overlapped across several donors at about 5.3%. In general, naive subsets displayed greater estimated richness than memory subsets did. Although depth was large, rarefaction showed that sequencing of the sorted subsets was incomplete.

In the naive CD8 group, cells lacked CD45RO and were positively selected for CCR7, so terminally differentiated effector memory CD45RA+ cells were left out. Assay used: immunoSEQ multiplex PCR; TCRdb lists only in-frame clones, some missing. This sample yields more than 2 million clones, of which about 95% are seen a single time; around 1.1% belongs to the top ten. Sequencing was done on a sample of naive CD8+ T cells sorted from blood. This sequence was found in a man aged 18 to 30 in good health. This chain uses TRBV7-2 with TRBJ2-3; D is undetermined. DNA of the CDR3: TGTGCCAGCAGCTTCCTTTCGGATACGCAGTATTTT. Translating it yields CASSFLSDTQYF.